These T cell receptor beta chains were read from a single sample in a study of T cells in Graves' hyperthyroidism and ophthalmopathy. TCRdb reanalysed the multiplex PCR reads using MiXCR and keeps one entry per CDR3 protein. The sample gives just under 750,000 distinct CDR3 sequences, just over 35% of which show up once; roughly 30% is in the top ten. The specimen was blood. The source of these receptors is a woman between 35 and 50 years old with Graves' hyperthyroidism. Both conserved end residues are part of each CDR3. Each record gives: CDR3 length, V gene, J gene, clone size, D gene, CDR3 DNA, CDR3 protein. The D gene is left open where the match is weak. A row's size may be missing; if present it is once, few, many or a size class.

15	TRBV20-1	TRBJ2-7	-	-	TGCAGTGCCTCGCCATACCACCGCCTCTCCTACGAGCAGTACTTC	CSASPYHRLSYEQYF
13	TRBV2	TRBJ2-7	-	-	TGTGCCAGTTCTATAGGCCCTCCCTACGAGCAGTACTTC	CASSIGPPYEQYF
14	TRBV2	TRBJ2-7	many	TRBD2	TGTGCCAGCAGGGGGACTAGCGGAAACGGCGAGCAGTACTTC	CASRGTSGNGEQYF
13	TRBV20-1	TRBJ1-1	many	-	TGCAGTGCTAGAGTCCAGAGGAACACTGAAGCTTTCTTT	CSARVQRNTEAFF
14	TRBV6-1	TRBJ1-3	-	-	TGTGCCGGCAGAAGGACAACCTCTGGAAACACCATATATTTT	CAGRRTTSGNTIYF
13	TRBV6-5	TRBJ1-5	many	-	TGTGCCAGCAGCGGACATATGGTTAGCCCCCAGCATTTT	CASSGHMVSPQHF
14	TRBV20-1	TRBJ2-7	many	-	TGCAGTGCTAGTCTCACCATAGCCTCCTACGAGCAGTACTTC	CSASLTIASYEQYF
13	TRBV7-3	TRBJ1-1	many	-	TGTGCCAGCAGCTCGAGCGGGGGTACTGAAGCTTTCTTT	CASSSSGGTEAFF
15	TRBV6-5	TRBJ1-2	many	-	TGTGCCAGCAGTCATCCGGGGAGGGGGATCTATGGCTACACCTTC	CASSHPGRGIYGYTF
13	TRBV20-1	TRBJ1-1	-	-	TGCAGTGCTAGTACACCCCGCAGATCTGAAGCTTTCTTT	CSASTPRRSEAFF
15	TRBV24-1	TRBJ2-7	-	TRBD2	TGTGCCACCTCGGGACTAGCGGGAGAAGCGGGCGAGCAGTACTTC	CATSGLAGEAGEQYF
16	TRBV10-3	TRBJ1-1	-	-	TGTGCCATCAGGTCCCCTCAGACAGAGCCCCACACTGAAGCCTTCTTT	CAIRSPQTEPHTEAFF
15	TRBV6-1	TRBJ2-7	-	-	TGTGCCAGCAGGCGCGGGAATTTTAGGTCCTACGAGCAGTACTTC	CASRRGNFRSYEQYF
13	TRBV12-3/TRBV12-4	TRBJ1-3	-	-	TGTGCCAGCACCCCGGGCCCCGGGGGGACCATATATTTT	CASTPGPGGTIYF
16	TRBV29-1	TRBJ2-7	many	-	TGCAGCGTTGAAGACGACCGCAGGGGCAAAGCCTACGAGCAGTACTTC	CSVEDDRRGKAYEQYF
15	TRBV9	TRBJ1-1	-	-	TGTGCCAGCAGCGTAGAGGGCAGGGCTGGGACTGAAGCTTTCTTT	CASSVEGRAGTEAFF
18	TRBV14	TRBJ1-4	many	-	TGTGCCAGCAGCCAAGAGCGGTTGAGGGGCCTGACTAATGAAAAACTGTTTTTT	CASSQERLRGLTNEKLFF
18	TRBV12-3/TRBV12-4	TRBJ2-2	-	TRBD2	TGTGCCAGCAGTTTACGCCCTCTAGCGGGAGTTCACACCGGGGAGCTGTTTTTT	CASSLRPLAGVHTGELFF
15	TRBV7-9	TRBJ1-4	many	-	TGTGCCAGCAGCCACGACGGACAGATTAATGAAAAACTGTTTTTT	CASSHDGQINEKLFF
15	TRBV27	TRBJ1-6	-	-	TGTGCCAGCACAAGTATCATGGGCCTTAATTCACCCCTCCACTTT	CASTSIMGLNSPLHF
18	TRBV7-2	TRBJ2-2	-	TRBD2	TGTGCCAGCAGCGTTGTGACTAGCGGGGGAGCGAACACCGGGGAGCTGTTTTTT	CASSVVTSGGANTGELFF
16	TRBV15	TRBJ1-1	-	-	TGTGCCGCCAGCAGTTTCTCGCGGGGGCAGGCGGCGGGAGCTTTCTTT	CAASSFSRGQAAGAFF
14	TRBV7-9	TRBJ2-2	-	-	TGTGCCAGCAGCCGATGGCAGAACACCGGGGAGCTGCTTTTT	CASSRWQNTGELLF
15	TRBV2	TRBJ2-7	many	TRBD2	TGTGCCAGCAGTGAAATGGGACTAGCGAGCTACGAGCAGTACTTC	CASSEMGLASYEQYF
13	TRBV13	TRBJ1-2	many	-	TGTGCCAGCAGCTCGACGTCCCTTTATGGCTACACCTTC	CASSSTSLYGYTF
13	TRBV10-3	TRBJ2-7	many	TRBD1	TGTGCCATCATGGAGACAGGGGGCTACGAGCAGTACTTC	CAIMETGGYEQYF
14	TRBV7-9	TRBJ2-7	many	-	TGTGCCAGCAGCTCACAGGGTAAGGTGGACGAGCAGTACTTC	CASSSQGKVDEQYF
17	TRBV6-5	TRBJ2-5	few	TRBD2	TGTGCCAGCAGTTACGGACTAGCGGGGGGGCCAGGAGAGACCCAGTACTTC	CASSYGLAGGPGETQYF
19	TRBV4-3	TRBJ2-6	few	TRBD2	TGCGCCAGCAGCCGAGATAGCGGGGGAGATAGGTCTGGGGCCAACGTCCTGACTTTC	CASSRDSGGDRSGANVLTF
15	TRBV6-5	TRBJ1-5	-	TRBD1	TGTGCCAGCAGACAACTATGGGACAGGGCACTACCCCAGCATTTT	CASRQLWDRALPQHF
15	TRBV12-3/TRBV12-4	TRBJ2-5	-	-	TGTGCCAGCAGTTCTACCCGGGATCCGCAAGAGACCCAGTACTTC	CASSSTRDPQETQYF
15	TRBV6-2/TRBV6-3	TRBJ2-2	-	-	TGTGCCAGCAGTTACTCAAGCGTGAACACCGGGGAGCTGTTTTTT	CASSYSSVNTGELFF
15	TRBV7-9	TRBJ1-2	-	TRBD1	TGTGCCAGCAGCCCCTTCCGGGACAGGTACTATGGCTACACCTTC	CASSPFRDRYYGYTF
12	TRBV10-3	TRBJ2-5	many	TRBD2	TGTGCCACCGATAGCGGGGGGGAGACCCAGTACTTC	CATDSGGETQYF
13	TRBV4-3	TRBJ1-6	many	-	TGCGCCAGCCGTCGGACAGATAATTCACCCCTCCACTTT	CASRRTDNSPLHF
15	TRBV6-6	TRBJ1-3	-	-	TGTGCCAGTGTTACCGGGACAAAGTCTGGAAACACCATATATTTT	CASVTGTKSGNTIYF
15	TRBV6-5	TRBJ2-7	few	TRBD1	TGTGCCAGCAGTCGCCGGGACAGAATTTACTACGAGCAGTACTTC	CASSRRDRIYYEQYF
14	TRBV3-1	TRBJ2-5	-	TRBD2	TGTGCCAGCAGCCAAGAAGCGGGGCAAGAGACCCAGTACTTC	CASSQEAGQETQYF
16	TRBV4-3	TRBJ1-1	few	-	TGCGCCAGCAGCCGCCAGCCCCAGGGGAGTGGGACTGAAGCTTTCTTT	CASSRQPQGSGTEAFF
12	TRBV29-1	TRBJ1-1	many	TRBD1	TGCAGCGTGGGCGACAGGGGGCGTGAAGCTTTCTTT	CSVGDRGREAFF
12	TRBV12-3/TRBV12-4	TRBJ1-1	-	TRBD1	TGTGCCAGCAGACCGGGGACAGGAAAGAGTTTCTTT	CASRPGTGKSFF
14	TRBV30	TRBJ1-5	few	TRBD1	TGTGCCTGGACGACAGGGGGACGAGGTCAGCCCCAGCATTTT	CAWTTGGRGQPQHF
16	TRBV7-9	TRBJ1-6	-	TRBD1	TGTGCCAGCAGCTTAGCGGGGACAGGGGATAATTCACCCCTCCACTTT	CASSLAGTGDNSPLHF
12	TRBV7-3	TRBJ2-1	once	-	TGTGCCAGCTGGGATGAGAGGGATGGGCAGTTCTTC	CASWDERDGQFF
14	TRBV28	TRBJ2-5	few	-	TGTGCCAGCAGTTCTAACAGTCCTCAAGAGACCCAGTACTTC	CASSSNSPQETQYF
12	TRBV3-1	TRBJ2-7	-	-	TGTGCCAGCAGCCAAGATCAAAGGGAGCAGTACTTC	CASSQDQREQYF
13	TRBV20-1	TRBJ1-1	-	-	TGCAGTGCTAGAGGGGCGGGGGAGACTGAAGCTTTCTTT	CSARGAGETEAFF
16	TRBV6-2/TRBV6-3	TRBJ2-5	-	-	TGTGCCAGCAGTTACTTGACGGGGGTAGGGGAAGAGACCCAGTACTTC	CASSYLTGVGEETQYF
15	TRBV29-1	TRBJ2-5	-	-	TGCAGCGCCCGGGGATGGTTGTATGATCAAGAGACCCAGTACTTC	CSARGWLYDQETQYF
15	TRBV7-9	TRBJ2-7	-	TRBD2	TGTGCCAGCAGCTTCACTTGGACTAGCGAGTACGAGCAGTACTTC	CASSFTWTSEYEQYF
17	TRBV7-9	TRBJ2-2	many	-	TGTGCCAGCAGCTTCCCTTCCGGGACGTCCTCCACCGGGGAGCTGTTTTTT	CASSFPSGTSSTGELFF
12	TRBV2	TRBJ1-1	many	-	TGTGCCAGCAGGCAGCTGAACACTGAAGCTTTCTTT	CASRQLNTEAFF
13	TRBV19	TRBJ1-1	few	-	TGTGCCAGTGCCCCCCGGGAGAACACTGAAGCTTTCTTT	CASAPRENTEAFF